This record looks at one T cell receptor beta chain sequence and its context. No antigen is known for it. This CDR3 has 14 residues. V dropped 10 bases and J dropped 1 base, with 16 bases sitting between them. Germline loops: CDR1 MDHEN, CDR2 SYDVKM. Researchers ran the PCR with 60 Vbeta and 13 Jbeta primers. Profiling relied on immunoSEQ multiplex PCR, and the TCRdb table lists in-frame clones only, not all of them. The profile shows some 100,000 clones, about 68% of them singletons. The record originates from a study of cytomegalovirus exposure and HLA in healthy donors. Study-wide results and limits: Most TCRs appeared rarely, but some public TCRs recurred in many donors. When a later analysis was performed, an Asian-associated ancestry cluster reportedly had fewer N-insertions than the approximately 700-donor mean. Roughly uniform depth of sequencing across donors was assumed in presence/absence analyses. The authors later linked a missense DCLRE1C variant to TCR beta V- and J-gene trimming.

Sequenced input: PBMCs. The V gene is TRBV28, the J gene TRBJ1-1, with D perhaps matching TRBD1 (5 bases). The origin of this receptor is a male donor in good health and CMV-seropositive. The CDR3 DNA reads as TGTGCCACCACAATCTCCAGGGCGAACACTGAAGCTTTCTTT. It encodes CATTISRANTEAFF.